Sequencing of this T cell receptor beta chain was carried out in a study of OX40 agonist ivuxolimab in advanced cancers. Study-level information: Ivuxolimab is a fully human IgG2 antibody that activates OX40 (CD134).

Measured with immunoSEQ multiplex PCR; TCRdb has only the in-frame clones, and not every one. Of 60,000 to 65,000 clones detected, 83% appear once; the ten largest clones hold around 0.7%. Between the trimmed V and J ends, which lost 0 bases and 10 bases, there was a span of 10 bases. CDR1 is GTSNPN and CDR2 is SVGIG in the germline V gene (reference sequence). The CDR3 totals 13 residues. This receptor was identified in an adult with an advanced solid tumor such as melanoma, head and neck, liver or kidney cancer. The V gene is TRBV30, the J gene TRBJ1-6; D not resolved. The sequenced sample was CD4+ or CD8+ T cells sorted from blood, obtained in a trial of the OX40 agonist ivuxolimab. The CDR3: CAWSVLGRSPLHF. The CDR3 DNA sequence: TGTGCCTGGAGTGTACTAGGAAGGTCACCCCTCCACTTT.